The rows below give T cell receptor beta chains drawn from one sample of a study of blood T cells in healthy people across ages. One entry per CDR3 protein results from TCRdb running MiXCR on the 5' RACE reads. In the table there are some 790,000 distinct CDR3 sequences, under 30% of which are singletons. Input material: blood. All receptors derive from a woman older than 75 in good health. CDR3s include the opening cysteine and the closing phenylalanine or tryptophan. A D gene is named only where the DNA matches it firmly. Clone sizes are given selectively: once, few, many, or a class where the clone is expanded.

cdr3_nt: TGTGCCAGCAGTCCACCCGGCGACAGGGCGGCCTACGAGCAGTACTTC; cdr3_aa: CASSPPGDRAAYEQYF; v_call: TRBV28; clone_size: many; j_call: TRBJ2-7; d_call: TRBD1
cdr3_nt: TGTGCCAGCAGTTTTTTTCCGGGGAGCTCCTATAATTCACCCCTCCACTTT; cdr3_aa: CASSFFPGSSYNSPLHF; v_call: TRBV27; clone_size: many; j_call: TRBJ1-6; d_call: -
cdr3_nt: TGTGCCAGCAGCTTAGGGCTTTGGGAGACCCAGTACTTC; cdr3_aa: CASSLGLWETQYF; v_call: TRBV7-2; clone_size: many; j_call: TRBJ2-5; d_call: -
cdr3_nt: TGCGCCAGCAGCCGCCCAGAGGAGACAAAAGAGGCCCAGTACTTC; cdr3_aa: CASSRPEETKEAQYF; v_call: TRBV4-3; clone_size: once; j_call: TRBJ2-5; d_call: -
cdr3_nt: TGTGCCAGCTCACCAGGGTCCAAGAATGAGCAGTTCTTC; cdr3_aa: CASSPGSKNEQFF; v_call: TRBV18; clone_size: -; j_call: TRBJ2-1; d_call: -
cdr3_nt: TGCGCCAGCAGCCAAGGACAGGGGGTGCGCGAGCAGTACTTC; cdr3_aa: CASSQGQGVREQYF; v_call: TRBV4-1; clone_size: many; j_call: TRBJ2-7; d_call: TRBD1
cdr3_nt: TGTGCCAGCAGCCCGACCGGGACAGCGAAGACCGGGGAGCTGTTTTTT; cdr3_aa: CASSPTGTAKTGELFF; v_call: TRBV12-3/TRBV12-4; clone_size: few; j_call: TRBJ2-2; d_call: TRBD1
cdr3_nt: TGCGCCAGCAGCTTGGCCCCGGGACAGGGCACTGAAGCTTTCTTT; cdr3_aa: CASSLAPGQGTEAFF; v_call: TRBV5-1; clone_size: many; j_call: TRBJ1-1; d_call: TRBD1
cdr3_nt: TGTGCCAGCAGCTTAGGTCGGTTAGCGGGGGGGAAAGGCGATGAGCAGTTCTTC; cdr3_aa: CASSLGRLAGGKGDEQFF; v_call: TRBV7-2; clone_size: -; j_call: TRBJ2-1; d_call: TRBD2
cdr3_nt: TGCAGCGTTGAAGCCGGGGAGGGGCCGGGGACCCAGTACTTC; cdr3_aa: CSVEAGEGPGTQYF; v_call: TRBV29-1; clone_size: many; j_call: TRBJ2-5; d_call: TRBD2
cdr3_nt: TGTGCCAGCAGCCTACATACAGGGCCGAATTCACCCCTCCACTTT; cdr3_aa: CASSLHTGPNSPLHF; v_call: TRBV3-1; clone_size: -; j_call: TRBJ1-6; d_call: -
cdr3_nt: TGTGCCAGCAGCAAGGGACTAGCGGGCTTCACAGATGCGCAGTATTTT; cdr3_aa: CASSKGLAGFTDAQYF; v_call: TRBV11-3; clone_size: -; j_call: TRBJ2-3; d_call: TRBD2
cdr3_nt: TGTGCCAGCAGCCAGGCAGGGCGGCAGTCACCCCTCCACTTT; cdr3_aa: CASSQAGRQSPLHF; v_call: TRBV7-6; clone_size: -; j_call: TRBJ1-6; d_call: -
cdr3_nt: TGTGCCAGCAGCCACGGGACTAGCGGTCGAGAGACCCAGTACTTC; cdr3_aa: CASSHGTSGRETQYF; v_call: TRBV11-2; clone_size: -; j_call: TRBJ2-5; d_call: TRBD2
cdr3_nt: TGTGCCAGCAGCTCGTATACGGGCCCTCTAGAGCAGTTCTTC; cdr3_aa: CASSSYTGPLEQFF; v_call: TRBV7-2; clone_size: many; j_call: TRBJ2-1; d_call: -
cdr3_nt: TGTGCCAGCAGCTTAGGGGGGACAGGGTTAGGCACTGAAGCTTTCTTT; cdr3_aa: CASSLGGTGLGTEAFF; v_call: TRBV7-8; clone_size: many; j_call: TRBJ1-1; d_call: TRBD1
cdr3_nt: TGCGCCAGCAGCCAAGTTCCGGGACTAGCGGGGGGGCCGCAGACCCAGTACTTC; cdr3_aa: CASSQVPGLAGGPQTQYF; v_call: TRBV4-3; clone_size: few; j_call: TRBJ2-5; d_call: TRBD2
cdr3_nt: TGTGCCAGCACGACGGGGGAGAACACTGAAGCTTTCTTT; cdr3_aa: CASTTGENTEAFF; v_call: TRBV6-2/TRBV6-3; clone_size: -; j_call: TRBJ1-1; d_call: -
cdr3_nt: TGCAGTGCGGAGGCGAGCGGGGTCGCCTACAATGAGCAGTTCTTC; cdr3_aa: CSAEASGVAYNEQFF; v_call: TRBV20-1; clone_size: -; j_call: TRBJ2-1; d_call: TRBD2
cdr3_nt: TGTGCCAGCAGCCAAGATAAGACGGAGACCCAGTACTTC; cdr3_aa: CASSQDKTETQYF; v_call: TRBV3-1; clone_size: few; j_call: TRBJ2-5; d_call: -
cdr3_nt: TGTGCCAGCAGTACCCGGACTAGCGGGGGGGCACCAGATGCGCAGTATTTT; cdr3_aa: CASSTRTSGGAPDAQYF; v_call: TRBV12-3/TRBV12-4; clone_size: -; j_call: TRBJ2-3; d_call: TRBD2
cdr3_nt: TGTGCCATCAGTGAGAGTCAGGGGGCGCCTAACTATGGCTACACCTTC; cdr3_aa: CAISESQGAPNYGYTF; v_call: TRBV10-3; clone_size: many; j_call: TRBJ1-2; d_call: TRBD1
cdr3_nt: TGTGCCACCAGTGCACTCCTTGGACAGAGGGCAAAGAAAGAGACCCAGTACTTC; cdr3_aa: CATSALLGQRAKKETQYF; v_call: TRBV24-1; clone_size: few; j_call: TRBJ2-5; d_call: -
cdr3_nt: TGCGCCAGCAGCCGATCCCCCCGGAGGGATTTGACTAATGAAAAACTGTTTTTT; cdr3_aa: CASSRSPRRDLTNEKLFF; v_call: TRBV5-1; clone_size: -; j_call: TRBJ1-4; d_call: -
cdr3_nt: TGTACCAGCAGGGGGACTACCTACGAGCAGTACTTC; cdr3_aa: CTSRGTTYEQYF; v_call: TRBV6-5; clone_size: few; j_call: TRBJ2-7; d_call: -
cdr3_nt: TGTGCCAGCAGATACCTGCGGGGCACCGGGGAGCTGTTTTTT; cdr3_aa: CASRYLRGTGELFF; v_call: TRBV28; clone_size: -; j_call: TRBJ2-2; d_call: -
cdr3_nt: TGTGCCAGCGGAACTAGGACAGGCCAAGAGACCCAGTACTTC; cdr3_aa: CASGTRTGQETQYF; v_call: TRBV11-2; clone_size: many; j_call: TRBJ2-5; d_call: TRBD1
cdr3_nt: TGCAGTGCTGGCCTGACAGGGGGCCGGGAGACCCAGTACTTC; cdr3_aa: CSAGLTGGRETQYF; v_call: TRBV20-1; clone_size: many; j_call: TRBJ2-5; d_call: TRBD1
cdr3_nt: TGTGCCAGCAGCCCGGGACAGCACACAGATACGCAGTATTTT; cdr3_aa: CASSPGQHTDTQYF; v_call: TRBV7-2; clone_size: many; j_call: TRBJ2-3; d_call: TRBD1
cdr3_nt: TGCGCCAGCAGCTTTGGGACTAGCGTCGGCACAGATACGCAGTATTTT; cdr3_aa: CASSFGTSVGTDTQYF; v_call: TRBV5-1; clone_size: -; j_call: TRBJ2-3; d_call: TRBD2
cdr3_nt: TGCGCCAGCGGGGAGAGGACAGATACGCAGTATTTT; cdr3_aa: CASGERTDTQYF; v_call: TRBV5-1; clone_size: many; j_call: TRBJ2-3; d_call: -
cdr3_nt: TGTGCCAGCAGCATCAAACCTAGCGGGGGCAACTACGAGCAGTACTTC; cdr3_aa: CASSIKPSGGNYEQYF; v_call: TRBV7-2; clone_size: many; j_call: TRBJ2-7; d_call: TRBD2
cdr3_nt: TGTGCCAGCAGGGAGGGCAACACCTACGAGCAGTACTTC; cdr3_aa: CASREGNTYEQYF; v_call: TRBV6-5; clone_size: many; j_call: TRBJ2-7; d_call: -
cdr3_nt: TGCGCCAGCAGCTTGGCGGGCAGGGAGCAGTTCTTC; cdr3_aa: CASSLAGREQFF; v_call: TRBV5-1; clone_size: many; j_call: TRBJ2-1; d_call: -
cdr3_nt: TGCGCCAGCAATCAGGGGGTCGGGACAGATACGCAGTATTTT; cdr3_aa: CASNQGVGTDTQYF; v_call: TRBV10-1; clone_size: many; j_call: TRBJ2-3; d_call: TRBD1
cdr3_nt: TGTGCCAGCAGCTTCGGGGACAGGGGGCCTCAGCCCCAGCATTTT; cdr3_aa: CASSFGDRGPQPQHF; v_call: TRBV7-8; clone_size: -; j_call: TRBJ1-5; d_call: TRBD1
cdr3_nt: TGCAGTGCTAGGACACGGACAGGGTCAGAATCGGACAGAAGCTACACCTTC; cdr3_aa: CSARTRTGSESDRSYTF; v_call: TRBV20-1; clone_size: -; j_call: TRBJ1-2; d_call: TRBD1
cdr3_nt: TGTGCCAGCAGCCGGGGGACACCCTACGAGCGGTACTTC; cdr3_aa: CASSRGTPYERYF; v_call: TRBV7-9; clone_size: -; j_call: TRBJ2-4; d_call: -
cdr3_nt: TGTGCCAGCACCTCAAACCGGGACAGGGGTAACTATGGCTACACCTTC; cdr3_aa: CASTSNRDRGNYGYTF; v_call: TRBV12-3/TRBV12-4; clone_size: many; j_call: TRBJ1-2; d_call: TRBD1
cdr3_nt: TGTGCCACCAGCATCGGGACAGGGACCTACGAGCAGTACTTC; cdr3_aa: CATSIGTGTYEQYF; v_call: TRBV15; clone_size: -; j_call: TRBJ2-7; d_call: TRBD1
cdr3_nt: TGTGCCAGCAGCCCAACGGGGGCTCGGGAGACCCAGTACTTC; cdr3_aa: CASSPTGARETQYF; v_call: TRBV7-2; clone_size: many; j_call: TRBJ2-5; d_call: -
cdr3_nt: TGCGCCAGCAGCTACCTGACCGGGACAGGGGGCGTCGAGCAGTACTTC; cdr3_aa: CASSYLTGTGGVEQYF; v_call: TRBV5-1; clone_size: few; j_call: TRBJ2-7; d_call: TRBD1
cdr3_nt: TGCAGTGCTCAAACCGGACCCCGCCCGGGGCAAGAGACCCAGTACTTC; cdr3_aa: CSAQTGPRPGQETQYF; v_call: TRBV20-1; clone_size: many; j_call: TRBJ2-5; d_call: -
cdr3_nt: TGTGCCAGCTCACCACTACCATTACAAGAGACCCAGTACTTC; cdr3_aa: CASSPLPLQETQYF; v_call: TRBV18; clone_size: -; j_call: TRBJ2-5; d_call: -
cdr3_nt: TGTGCCGGCAGCCCGGGACAGATCAACTATGGCTACACCTTC; cdr3_aa: CAGSPGQINYGYTF; v_call: TRBV12-3/TRBV12-4; clone_size: -; j_call: TRBJ1-2; d_call: TRBD1
cdr3_nt: TGTGCCAGCAGCCAGAACAGGGTCCGTGGAGCTTTCTTT; cdr3_aa: CASSQNRVRGAFF; v_call: TRBV11-1; clone_size: many; j_call: TRBJ1-1; d_call: -
cdr3_nt: TGTGCCAGCAGATTTGGACAGACAGCAGATGCGCAGTATTTT; cdr3_aa: CASRFGQTADAQYF; v_call: TRBV12-3/TRBV12-4; clone_size: -; j_call: TRBJ2-3; d_call: -
cdr3_nt: TGTGCCAGCACCCTCGGACAGGGAGTTTTAAATGAGCAGTTCTTC; cdr3_aa: CASTLGQGVLNEQFF; v_call: TRBV5-4; clone_size: few; j_call: TRBJ2-1; d_call: TRBD1
cdr3_nt: TGCAGTGCTCTTAACCGGGACAGGGCTACCTACGAGCAGTACTTC; cdr3_aa: CSALNRDRATYEQYF; v_call: TRBV20-1; clone_size: many; j_call: TRBJ2-7; d_call: TRBD1
cdr3_nt: TGTGCCAGCAGTCCAGGGATTCGAGGTGAAAAACTGTTTTTT; cdr3_aa: CASSPGIRGEKLFF; v_call: TRBV12-3/TRBV12-4; clone_size: many; j_call: TRBJ1-4; d_call: -
cdr3_nt: TGTGCCAGCAGTGATTCCGGGACAGGTGGAAATAAAGCTTTCTTT; cdr3_aa: CASSDSGTGGNKAFF; v_call: TRBV25-1; clone_size: few; j_call: TRBJ1-1; d_call: TRBD1
cdr3_nt: TGTGCCAGCTCACCGTCGCGGGCAGGTACGCAGTATTTT; cdr3_aa: CASSPSRAGTQYF; v_call: TRBV18; clone_size: few; j_call: TRBJ2-3; d_call: -
cdr3_nt: TGTGCCTGGAGTGTACGGGGACCAATTCAGTACTTC; cdr3_aa: CAWSVRGPIQYF; v_call: TRBV30; clone_size: -; j_call: TRBJ2-7; d_call: -
cdr3_nt: TGCAGTGCCAAGGGACTAGCCCCAGATACGCAGTATTTT; cdr3_aa: CSAKGLAPDTQYF; v_call: TRBV20-1; clone_size: many; j_call: TRBJ2-3; d_call: TRBD2